One sample yielded the 19 T cell receptor beta chains listed below, sequenced in a study of graft-versus-host responses after intestinal transplantation. Only in-frame clones appear in the TCRdb table, and some are missing; sequencing was by immunoSEQ multiplex PCR. The table includes tens of thousands of clones, roughly 90% detected once. The sequenced sample was bone marrow, obtained 734 days after intestinal transplantation. The receptors were sampled from a human patient who received an intestinal transplant, so some T cells may come from the graft donor.

This rearrangement joins TRBV19 to TRBJ1-6; TRBD1 agrees at 8 bases. This CDR3 spans 19 amino acids. From germline, CDR1 is LNHDA and CDR2 SQIVND (reference sequence). Germline trimming cut 0 bases from V and 0 bases from J; bases unmatched to any gene: 7. For the CDR3, the DNA is TGTGCCAGTAGTATAGACGCGGACAGGGCGAGCTCCTATAATTCACCCCTCCACTTT. Translating gives CASSIDADRASSYNSPLHF. Using reference TRBV19 and TRBJ1-6 for the parts outside the CDR3, the full variable domain is DGGITQSPKYLFRKEGQNVTLSCEQNLNHDAMYWYRQDPGQGLRLIYYSQIVNDFQKGDIAEGYSVSREKKESFPLTVTSAQKNPTAFYLCASSIDADRASSYNSPLHFGNGTRLTVT.

V and J are TRBV7-9 and TRBJ2-7; 9 positions agree with TRBD2. Germline V gene data show CDR1 as SEHNR and CDR2 as FQNEAQ (reference sequence). V lost 1 base and J lost 3; bases outside the gene matches: 7. CDR3 length: 16 residues. The CDR3 loop is CASSLGASGALYEQYF. In nucleotides, the CDR3 is TGTGCCAGCAGCTTAGGGGCTAGCGGGGCCCTCTACGAGCAGTACTTC.

V usage is TRBV7-9 and J usage is TRBJ2-3, with 10 bases lining up with TRBD2. This CDR3 spans 16 amino acids. After removal of 5 bases from V and 6 bases from J, the junction contained 11 bases not matched to a gene. Germline CDR1 and CDR2: SEHNR and FQNEAQ (reference sequence). This CDR3 reads CASSAYSSGGGDTQYF. CDR3 DNA sequence: TGTGCCAGCAGCGCTTATTCTAGCGGGGGAGGGGATACGCAGTATTTT.

V usage is TRBV9 and J usage is TRBJ1-5, with 8 bases fitting TRBD1. The CDR3 contains 14 residues. The germline V gene encodes CDR1 SGDLS and CDR2 YYNGEE. The trim removed 4 bases at V and 6 bases at J, leaving 6 bases unmatched. The CDR3 reads CASSLGQGGQPQHF. DNA of the CDR3: TGTGCCAGCAGCCTCGGACAGGGCGGTCAGCCCCAGCATTTT.

The chain joins TRBV11-2 to TRBJ1-2; no clear D. The CDR3 extends over 16 amino acids. Trimming removed 0 bases at V and 8 bases at J, with 19 bases between. The germline CDR1 and CDR2 sequences are SGHAT and FQNNGV. In DNA, the CDR3 is TGTGCCAGCAGCTTAGAGGCGGCCTTGGTACGAGACGGCTACACCTTC. Translation: CASSLEAALVRDGYTF.

This clone was observed a single time. The chain has TRBV11-2 and TRBJ2-7; TRBD1 matches at 7 bases. Germline V gene data show CDR1 as SGHAT and CDR2 as FQNNGV. The CDR3 extends over 16 amino acids. After removal of 4 bases from V and 0 bases from J, the junction contained 9 bases not matched to a gene. In DNA form, the CDR3 reads TGTGCCAGCAGCTCACAGGGGCGCCTAGGCTCCTACGAGCAGTACTTC. Translated, it gives CASSSQGRLGSYEQYF.

V usage is TRBV5-5 and J usage is TRBJ2-2, with D perhaps matching TRBD1 (6 bases). CDR1 SGHKS and CDR2 YYEKEE come from the germline V gene (reference sequence). The CDR3 is 15 amino acids. V was trimmed by 2 bases and J by 1 base, leaving 9 bases between them. The CDR3 sequence is CASSFRGLNTGELFF. In DNA, the CDR3 is TGTGCCAGCAGCTTTAGGGGGTTGAACACCGGGGAGCTGTTTTTT.

This clone was detected only once. V gene TRBV28 combines with J gene TRBJ2-7; 8 nucleotides align to TRBD2. V lost 7 bases, J lost 0 bases, and 11 bases stayed unmatched. The germline CDR1 and CDR2 sequences are MDHEN and SYDVKM. This CDR3 is 16 amino acids long. Here the CDR3 reads CASIPGGGPGSYEQYF. CDR3 coding DNA: TGTGCCAGCATCCCCGGGGGGGGGCCAGGCTCCTACGAGCAGTACTTC.

J is TRBJ2-7 and V is TRBV5-1; possible D gene TRBD2, 5 bases. Germline V lookup: CDR1 SGHRS, CDR2 YFSETQ. The CDR3 runs to 14 residues. Trimming removed 4 bases at V and 0 bases at J, with 11 bases between. The CDR3: CASSPRTGSYEQYF. The CDR3 DNA reads TGCGCCAGCAGCCCTCGGACTGGCTCCTACGAGCAGTACTTC.

Points on this clone: Other DNA sequences in the sample encode the same CDR3. The chain links TRBV27 to TRBJ2-5; no reliable D call. This CDR3 is built from 11 residues. CDR1 is MNHEY and CDR2 is SMNVEV in the germline V gene (reference sequence). The V and J ends lost 4 bases and 2 bases respectively, with 2 bases between them. CDR3 sequence: CASSSQETQYF. Here the CDR3 DNA reads TGTGCCAGCAGTTCACAAGAGACCCAGTACTTC.

The chain carries TRBV7-6 and TRBJ2-2; TRBD2 matches 7 bases. The CDR3 has 13 amino acids. V dropped 6 bases and J dropped 6; count of bases not matched to a gene: 4. CDR1 and CDR2 (germline): SGHVS, FNYEAQ. The DNA of the CDR3 is TGTGCCAGCAGTGGTGGGGGGGCCGGGGAGCTGTTTTTT. Its translation: CASSGGGAGELFF.

This clone occurred once. The DNA for the CDR3 is TGTGCCAGCAGTGACGGTCCCTACGAGCAGTACTTC. Amino acid sequence: CASSDGPYEQYF. V and J are TRBV6-1 and TRBJ2-7; no clear D. Germline assignment: CDR1 MNHNS and CDR2 SASEGT. The CDR3 totals 12 residues. Deletions cut 3 bases from V and 2 bases from J, with 5 bases between.

The CDR3 bases are TGTGCCAGCAGCCAAGATCCGGGATTGAACACTGAAGCTTTCTTT. Residues: CASSQDPGLNTEAFF. The V call is TRBV7-3, the J call TRBJ1-1, with D unclear. V lost 5 bases and J lost 0, with 13 bases in between. CDR3 length: 15 residues. Germline CDR1 and CDR2: SGHTA and FQGTGA.

The chain employs TRBV25-1 and TRBJ1-1; TRBD1 matches at 9 bases. This CDR3 has 16 amino acids. CDR1 and CDR2 from the germline V gene are MGHDK and SYGVNS. V was clipped by 1 base and J by 1 base; unmatched bases: 4. In DNA form, the CDR3 reads TGTGCCAGCAGTGAATGGGACAGGGCGGGGAACACTGAAGCTTTCTTT. It translates to CASSEWDRAGNTEAFF.

This clone was detected a few times. J is TRBJ1-2 and V is TRBV2; D not resolved. Trimming took 8 bases from V and 2 from J, leaving 12 bases between them. The CDR3 has 13 residues. Germline V gene data show CDR1 as SNHLY and CDR2 as FYNNEI. The chain's CDR3 is CASGDRGNYGYTF. DNA for the CDR3: TGTGCCAGCGGAGATCGGGGAAACTATGGCTACACCTTC.

The V call is TRBV5-6, the J call TRBJ1-1; weak D call: TRBD1 (6 bases). The CDR3 spans 15 residues. Per germline, CDR1 SGHDT and CDR2 YYEEEE. Between the trimmed V and J ends, which lost 3 bases and 4 bases, there was a span of 16 bases. The chain's CDR3 is CASSSRPQGGTEAFF. CDR3 bases: TGTGCCAGCAGCTCCAGACCACAGGGTGGCACTGAAGCTTTCTTT.

The J gene is TRBJ2-2, the V gene TRBV11-1; 10 bases are a match to TRBD2. CDR3 length: 14 residues. Unmatched junction bases numbered 5, after V lost 5 bases and J lost 8 bases. Germline CDR1 and CDR2: SGHAT and FQDESV (reference sequence). CDR3 region: CASSPGLARGELFF. The CDR3 DNA reads TGTGCCAGCAGCCCGGGACTAGCGAGGGGGGAGCTGTTTTTT.

This chain links TRBV2 with TRBJ2-3, with 10 bases fitting TRBD2. The junction had 8 bases not matched to a gene; V was cut back by 5 bases and J by 3 bases. CDR1 and CDR2 (germline): SNHLY, FYNNEI. The CDR3 sequence is 16 residues long. CDR3 sequence: CASSSTGTSATDTQYF. In DNA, the CDR3 is TGTGCCAGCAGTTCCACCGGGACTAGCGCGACAGATACGCAGTATTTT.

The chain has TRBV5-4 and TRBJ2-2, with 9 bases lining up with TRBD2. V lost 4 bases to trimming and J lost 0 bases; unmatched junction nucleotides: 4. CDR1 SGHNT and CDR2 YYREEE come from the germline V gene (reference sequence). The CDR3 is made up of 16 amino acids. As DNA, the CDR3 is TGTGCCAGCAGCCCGCTAGCGGGATCGAACACCGGGGAGCTGTTTTTT. It codes for CASSPLAGSNTGELFF.